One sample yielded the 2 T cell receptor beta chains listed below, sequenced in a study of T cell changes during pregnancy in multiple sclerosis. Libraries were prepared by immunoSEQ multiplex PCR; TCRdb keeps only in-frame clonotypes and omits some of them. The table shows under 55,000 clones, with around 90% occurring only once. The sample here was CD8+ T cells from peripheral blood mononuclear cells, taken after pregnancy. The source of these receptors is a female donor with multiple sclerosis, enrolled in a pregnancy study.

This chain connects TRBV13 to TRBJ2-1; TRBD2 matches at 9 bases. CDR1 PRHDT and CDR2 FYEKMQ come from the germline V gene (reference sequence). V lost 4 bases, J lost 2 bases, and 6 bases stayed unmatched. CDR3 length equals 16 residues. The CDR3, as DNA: TGTGCCAGCAGCTCGCCGTTAGCGGGGGCCTACAATGAGCAGTTCTTC. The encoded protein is CASSSPLAGAYNEQFF.

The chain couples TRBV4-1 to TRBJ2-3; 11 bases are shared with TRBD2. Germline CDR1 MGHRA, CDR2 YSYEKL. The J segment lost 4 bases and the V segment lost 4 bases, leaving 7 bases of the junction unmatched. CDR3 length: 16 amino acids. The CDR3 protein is CASSLGGSGGADTQYF. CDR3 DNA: TGCGCCAGCAGCCTCGGGGGTAGCGGGGGGGCAGATACGCAGTATTTT.